A selection of T cell receptor beta chains follows, all from one sample in a study of blood T cell repertoires in COVID-19. The repertoire was sequenced with immunoSEQ multiplex PCR; TCRdb's copy has only in-frame clones and lacks some. The sample consists of about 200,000 clones, 80% to 90% of them appearing once. The specimen was peripheral blood. The receptor source for this set is a woman aged 80 or older with acute or convalescent COVID-19. CDR3s include the opening cysteine and the closing phenylalanine or tryptophan. The D gene is left open where the match is weak. A row's size may be missing; if present it is once, few, many or a size class.

j_call | d_call | clone_size | v_call | cdr3_nt | cdr3_aa
TRBJ1-3 | . | . | TRBV12-3/TRBV12-4 | TGTGCCAGCAGTTTTCTAAACACCATATATTTT | CASSFLNTIYF
TRBJ1-1 | . | . | TRBV24-1 | TGTGCCACCAGTGACCCAGGGGACGACGCTGAAGCTTTCTTT | CATSDPGDDAEAFF
TRBJ2-7 | TRBD1 | few | TRBV27 | TGTGCCAGCAGCAGACACAGGACAGGGGACGAGCAGTACTTC | CASSRHRTGDEQYF
TRBJ2-5 | TRBD2 | . | TRBV24-1 | TGTGCCACCAGTGATTTGGCTAGCGGGGTTCAAGAGACCCAGTACTTC | CATSDLASGVQETQYF
TRBJ2-7 | . | . | TRBV30 | TGTGCCCAGGGTGGCACCCAGGTGGGGGGCGAGCAGTACTTC | CAQGGTQVGGEQYF
TRBJ2-7 | TRBD1 | once | TRBV5-1 | TGCGCCAGCCGACAGGGGAGCTCCTACGAGCAGTACTTC | CASRQGSSYEQYF
TRBJ2-1 | TRBD1 | . | TRBV27 | TGTGCCAGCAGTACGGGACAGGGGGACCCCTACAATGAGCAGTTCTTC | CASSTGQGDPYNEQFF
TRBJ1-2 | TRBD1 | . | TRBV10-3 | TGTGCCATCAGTGAGGGACAGGCCTATGGCTACACCTTC | CAISEGQAYGYTF
TRBJ1-2 | TRBD1 | few | TRBV10-2 | TGCGCCAGCAGTCCCGGGACAGGGGTGGGCGGCTACACCTTC | CASSPGTGVGGYTF
TRBJ2-3 | . | . | TRBV20-1 | TGCAGTGCTACAGGTCAAAATACGCAGTATTTT | CSATGQNTQYF
TRBJ2-4 | TRBD1 | . | TRBV11-3 | TGTGCCAGCAGCTCCCTGGGGACAGGACCCGCCCGATCGGACATTCAGTACTTC | CASSSLGTGPARSDIQYF
TRBJ1-1 | . | . | TRBV12-3/TRBV12-4 | TGTGCCAGCAGTTCGGGGACTTTAGGAGCAGCTTTCTTT | CASSSGTLGAAFF
TRBJ2-5 | TRBD2 | . | TRBV27 | TGTGCCAGCAGGACTAGCGGGGGGCTTTCGGAGACCCAGTACTTC | CASRTSGGLSETQYF
TRBJ2-1 | TRBD2 | . | TRBV12-3/TRBV12-4 | TGTGCCAGCACCCCCGCGGCTAGCGGGAGAATCTTC | CASTPAASGRIF
TRBJ1-2 | . | . | TRBV10-3 | TGTGCCATCAGTGAGTCGACAGACGGCTATGGCTACACCTTC | CAISESTDGYGYTF
TRBJ2-5 | TRBD2 | . | TRBV5-6 | TGTGCCAGCAGCTTGGTAGTCGGGACTAGCTATAAAGAGACCCAGTACTTC | CASSLVVGTSYKETQYF
TRBJ1-5 | . | . | TRBV11-2 | TGTGCCAGCAGCTGGGGGGGGGAAGGTCAGCCCCAGCATTTT | CASSWGGEGQPQHF
TRBJ1-2 | . | . | TRBV5-6 | TGTGCCAGCAGCTTGCCATCCGGGGCGGGGGGCTACACCTTC | CASSLPSGAGGYTF
TRBJ1-1 | TRBD1 | . | TRBV19 | TGTGCCAGTAGTATGGACAGGATGAACACTGAAGCTTTCTTT | CASSMDRMNTEAFF
TRBJ1-2 | . | . | TRBV5-4 | TGTGCCAGCAGCCCCACGGGAGCTAACTATGGCTACACCTTC | CASSPTGANYGYTF
TRBJ1-1 | . | . | TRBV14 | TGTGCCAGCAGCCGTCGGACAACGAACACTGAAGCTTTCTTT | CASSRRTTNTEAFF
TRBJ2-7 | TRBD2 | . | TRBV5-1 | TGCGCCAGCACCTTAGGCGGGGGAGCTTACGAGCAGTACTTC | CASTLGGGAYEQYF
TRBJ1-2 | TRBD1 | once | TRBV6-2/TRBV6-3 | TGTGCCAGCAGCTCGCCTCCGGGACAGGGACCCTATGGCTACACCTTC | CASSSPPGQGPYGYTF
TRBJ1-1 | . | . | TRBV7-2 | TGTGCCAGCAGCTTACGGGGGGCGTTAAACACTGAAGCTTTCTTT | CASSLRGALNTEAFF
TRBJ2-5 | TRBD2 | . | TRBV7-7 | TGTGCTAGCAGCTTAGCGGGGGGGTCCCAAGAGACCCAGTACTTC | CASSLAGGSQETQYF
TRBJ2-5 | TRBD2 | . | TRBV7-9 | TGTGCCAGCAGTACCAGGACTAGCTCCCACCGAGAGACCCAGTACTTC | CASSTRTSSHRETQYF
TRBJ1-6 | TRBD1 | . | TRBV6-5 | TGTGCCAGCAGTTCCCGGGACAGGGGTAATTCACCCCTCCACTTT | CASSSRDRGNSPLHF
TRBJ2-1 | TRBD2 | . | TRBV4-3 | TGCGCCAGCAGCCGGCTAGCGGGGGGGCCGGTTGAGCAGTTCTTC | CASSRLAGGPVEQFF
TRBJ1-2 | . | . | TRBV27 | TGTGCCAGCAGTTTATTGGGCAGTCACCCTTGGGGCTACACCTTC | CASSLLGSHPWGYTF
TRBJ1-5 | . | few | TRBV21-1 | TGTGCCAGCAGCGCGCACAGGATAGTGCAGCCCCAGCATTTT | CASSAHRIVQPQHF
TRBJ2-1 | . | . | TRBV24-1 | TGTGCCACCAGTGATTTTCGCGGGGGCGTCGATGAGCAGTTCTTC | CATSDFRGGVDEQFF
TRBJ1-3 | . | few | TRBV19 | TGTGCCAGTCAAGGGGCGCTCTCTGGAAACACCATATATTTT | CASQGALSGNTIYF
TRBJ2-4 | TRBD2 | . | TRBV3-1/TRBV3-2 | TGTGCCAGCAGCCCGACTAGCGTTAAAAACATTCAGTACTTC | CASSPTSVKNIQYF
TRBJ1-5 | TRBD1 | once | TRBV6-1 | TGTGCCAGCAGTCGGACAGGGGACAATCAGCCCCAGCATTTT | CASSRTGDNQPQHF
TRBJ2-1 | TRBD1 | . | TRBV6-5 | TGTGCCAGCAGTAAGACAGGGGTCCGATACAATGAGCAGTTCTTC | CASSKTGVRYNEQFF
TRBJ2-5 | TRBD2 | few | TRBV29-1 | TGCAGCGTGTCTAGCGGGGGAGAGACCCAGTACTTC | CSVSSGGETQYF
TRBJ2-7 | . | . | TRBV4-1 | TGCGCCAGCAGCCAAGAGGGGGGAAGTCCCGTCTACGAGCAGTACTTC | CASSQEGGSPVYEQYF
TRBJ1-2 | TRBD1 | . | TRBV3-1/TRBV3-2 | TGTGCCAGCAGCTCCCAGGGGGACCGGGGCTACACCTTC | CASSSQGDRGYTF
TRBJ2-7 | . | . | TRBV6-5 | TGTGCCAGCAGTTACTCGAGTGGACATCAATACGAGCAGTACTTC | CASSYSSGHQYEQYF
TRBJ1-4 | . | . | TRBV30 | TGTGCCCTATTGGGCCCGGTGAAGGAAAAACTGTTTTTT | CALLGPVKEKLFF
TRBJ2-7 | TRBD1 | . | TRBV18 | TGTGCCAGCTCACCCCTGACAGGGAAAGACGAGCAGTACTTC | CASSPLTGKDEQYF
TRBJ2-1 | . | . | TRBV7-9 | TGTGCCAGCAGTCCCGGGATATTTGGGTTCTTC | CASSPGIFGFF
TRBJ2-2 | . | . | TRBV30 | TGTGCCTGGCGCCATAGGGGGAAGGGAACCGGGGAGCTGTTTTTT | CAWRHRGKGTGELFF
TRBJ2-5 | . | . | TRBV7-9 | TGTGCCAGCGAGAGTTTCCCGGAGGAGACCCAGTACTTC | CASESFPEETQYF
TRBJ2-1 | TRBD2 | . | TRBV19 | TGTGCCAGTAGCCCCGTTAGGACTAGCGGGGTGGGTGAGCAGTTCTTC | CASSPVRTSGVGEQFF
TRBJ1-1 | TRBD1 | . | TRBV28 | TGTGCCAGCAGTTTATCACTGAACAGGGGTATGAACACTGAAGCTTTCTTT | CASSLSLNRGMNTEAFF
TRBJ1-5 | TRBD1 | . | TRBV6-2/TRBV6-3 | TGTGCCAGCAGTTACTCTCCGGGACAGAGAAATCAGCCCCAGCATTTT | CASSYSPGQRNQPQHF
TRBJ1-2 | . | . | TRBV19 | TGTGCCAGTAGTATAGATCGATTCGCCAGGTCTGTAGATGGCTACACCTTC | CASSIDRFARSVDGYTF
TRBJ2-7 | . | few | TRBV18 | TGTGCCAGCTCACCTAGCTCCTACGAGCAGTACTTC | CASSPSSYEQYF
TRBJ1-1 | . | . | TRBV29-1 | TGCAGCGTTGTGGCAGGGAACACTGAAGCTTTCTTT | CSVVAGNTEAFF
TRBJ2-1 | TRBD1 | . | TRBV6-6 | TGTGCCAGCAGTCCGACAGGGTACACCTACAATGAGCAGTTCTTC | CASSPTGYTYNEQFF
TRBJ1-1 | . | . | TRBV3-1/TRBV3-2 | TGTGCCAGCAGCCGGGGCAGTTATTTGAACACTGAAGCTTTCTTT | CASSRGSYLNTEAFF
TRBJ2-5 | TRBD2 | . | TRBV6-5 | TGTGCCAGCAGTCCGCTAGCGGGGGGGGATGTGACCCAGTACTTC | CASSPLAGGDVTQYF
TRBJ2-5 | . | . | TRBV6-5 | TGTGCCAGCAGTTACTCGACCAGCGGGGAGACCCAGTACTTC | CASSYSTSGETQYF
TRBJ1-1 | . | . | TRBV6-6 | TGTGCCAGCATCCCCGCGGGAGTCACTGAAGCTTTCTTT | CASIPAGVTEAFF
TRBJ2-2 | . | . | TRBV4-1 | TGCGCCAGCAGCCGAGCGGTTTATAGGACTTCCACCGGGGAGCTGTTTTTT | CASSRAVYRTSTGELFF
TRBJ2-5 | . | . | TRBV6-5 | TGTGCCAGCAATCCCAGGGGGGAAGGGGGAGAGACCCAGTACTTC | CASNPRGEGGETQYF
TRBJ2-7 | . | . | TRBV30 | TGTGCCTGGAGTGTACAGGGGACTGCTAAGCAGTACTTC | CAWSVQGTAKQYF
TRBJ1-2 | . | . | TRBV9 | TGTGCCAGCAGCGTAGCCCCCCAAGGAGTAAACTATGGCTACACCTTC | CASSVAPQGVNYGYTF
TRBJ2-2 | . | . | TRBV11-3 | TGTGCCAGCAGCGCACCACCGGGACACCCGAACACCGGGGAGCTGTTTTTT | CASSAPPGHPNTGELFF